This T cell receptor (beta chain) was sequenced for a study of blood T cell repertoires in COVID-19. The repertoire was sequenced with immunoSEQ multiplex PCR; TCRdb's copy has only in-frame clones and lacks some. Seen here are 250,000 to 300,000 clones, roughly 90% observed once, and the top ten hold around 1%. Germline V gives CDR1 PRHDT, CDR2 FYEKMQ (reference sequence). The ends lost 5 bases at V and 6 bases at J; junction bases unmatched: 7. This CDR3 is 13 amino acids long. Sequenced input: PBMCs or T cells enriched from blood (not recorded which). This clonotype originated in a woman in her 30s who had recovered from COVID-19. The chain joins TRBV13 to TRBJ2-7; 7 nucleotides agree with TRBD2. Here the CDR3 reads CASSRPPSGEQYF. CDR3 bases: TGTGCCAGCAGCCGACCTCCTAGCGGCGAGCAGTACTTC.